The 10 T cell receptor beta chains listed next were all sequenced from one sample in a study of kidney transplant recipient with SARS-CoV-2 infection. TCRdb processed the reads anew with MiXCR; each CDR3 protein has one entry. This repertoire shows 200,000 to 300,000 distinct CDR3 sequences, 25% to 35% found once; its top ten account for roughly 7%. The sample in question was a blood sample, obtained at baseline and around day 120 from a kidney transplant recipient. Receptors originate from a young adult male patient who had COVID-19 and was a kidney transplant recipient. Some T cells here may be from the graft donor.

This clonotype was picked up many times. The chain carries TRBV7-9 and TRBJ1-3; D perhaps matches TRBD1 (6 bases). Germline CDR1 SEHNR, CDR2 FQNEAQ (reference sequence). The V and J ends lost 5 bases and 4 bases respectively, with 18 bases between them. The CDR3 is 16 amino acids. The DNA for the CDR3 is TGTGCCAGCAGCCCATGGCAGGGGCGGGGAGGAAACACCATATATTTT. As protein: CASSPWQGRGGNTIYF.

This clonotype was recorded at least ten times. This chain joins TRBV10-3 and TRBJ2-5, with 10 bases that match TRBD1. Germline CDR1 reads ENHRY; CDR2 reads SYGVKD. The CDR3 loop spans 14 amino acids. The J segment lost 5 bases and the V segment lost 6 bases, leaving 6 bases of the junction unmatched. For the CDR3, the DNA is TGTGCCATCAGATCCCGGGACAGGGGTGAGACCCAGTACTTC. Protein product: CAIRSRDRGETQYF.

This clonotype came up many times. The chain recombines TRBV6-1 with TRBJ1-6, with D tentatively TRBD1 (6 bases). CDR3 size: 15 residues. Germline-derived CDR1 and CDR2 are MNHNS and SASEGT. Trimming pared 1 base from V and 6 bases from J, leaving 10 bases between. The CDR3 protein is CASSEDGQLNSPLHF. CDR3 bases: TGTGCCAGCAGTGAAGACGGACAGCTTAATTCACCCCTCCACTTT.

This clonotype appeared many times. The CDR3 DNA reads TGTGCCAGCTCACCCCTAGCGGAGGGGGGCTCCTACGAGCAGTACTTC. It is translated as CASSPLAEGGSYEQYF. The V and J genes are TRBV18 and TRBJ2-7; the D gene is possibly TRBD2 (7 bases). CDR1 is KGHSH and CDR2 is LQKENI in the germline V gene. The CDR3 has 16 amino acids. The V end was cut by 3 bases, the J end by 0 bases, with 15 bases between.

Points on this clonotype: Being one base from a much bigger clone, this may be a read error. The rearrangement uses TRBV6-1 and TRBJ1-2, with D unclear. V gave up 5 bases and J gave up 4 bases, with 23 bases separating them. Germline V CDR1 and CDR2: MNHNS, SASEGT. CDR3 length: 17 residues. CDR3 amino acids: CASSLDAECRKTYGYTF. Here the CDR3 DNA reads TGTGCCAGCAGTCTGGACGCGGAATGTAGAAAGACCTATGGCTACACCTTC.

This clonotype appeared once. This may be a read error: a much more frequent sequence differs by one nucleotide. The V call is TRBV7-3, the J call TRBJ1-2; D gene uncertain. The CDR3 consists of 17 residues. Germline CDR1 reads SGHTA; CDR2 reads FQGTGA. The CDR3 DNA reads TGTGCCAGCAGCCCAAGCAGGTTTACCCGAAAGACCTATGGCCACACCTTC. Translation gives CASSPSRFTRKTYGHTF.

This clonotype is a singleton in its sample. A much larger clone sits a single nucleotide away, making a read error possible. This rearrangement joins TRBV4-1 to TRBJ1-5; 9 bases map to TRBD1. CDR1 MGHRA and CDR2 YSYEKL come from the germline V gene. This CDR3 contains 14 residues. CDR3 residues: CAGRAQGANQPQHF. CDR3 DNA: TGCGCCGGCAGAGCACAGGGGGCAAACCAGCCCCAGCATTTT.

This chain connects TRBV3-1 to TRBJ2-5, with unresolved D. The V end was cut by 5 bases, the J end by 7 bases, with 26 bases between. The CDR3 contains 17 residues. Germline V gene lookup returns CDR1 LGHDT and CDR2 YNNKEL (reference sequence). CDR3 DNA sequence: TGTGCCAGCAGCGACCGAGCTCCCATTTCTTTCTCTGGGACCCAGTACTTC. This codes for CASSDRAPISFSGTQYF.

To note about this clonotype: A much bigger clone sits one base away, suggesting this may be a read error. CDR3 sequence reads: CASSESFSHGKTYGYTF. Written as DNA, the CDR3 is TGTGCCAGCAGTGAGAGCTTCTCACACGGAAAGACCTATGGCTACACCTTC. The chain links TRBV6-4 to TRBJ1-2; D not certain. The germline V and J ends were trimmed by 3 bases and 4 bases, with 21 bases remaining between them. Germline V gene lookup returns CDR1 MRHNA and CDR2 SNTAGT. This CDR3 has 17 amino acids.

As to this clonotype: A single base separates this from a much larger clone, so it may be a read error. Likely a read error: the CDR3 ends without its conserved phenylalanine or tryptophan. This chain uses TRBV20-1 with TRBJ2-2; D gene ambiguous. The V end was cut by 1 base, the J end by 1 base, with 10 bases between. From germline, CDR1 is DFQATT and CDR2 SNEGSKA (reference sequence). The CDR3 runs 15 residues. The chain's CDR3 is CSARVVGQNTGELFS. The DNA for the CDR3 is TGCAGTGCTAGAGTCGTCGGTCAGAACACCGGGGAGCTGTTTTCT.